These T cell receptor beta chains were read from a single sample in a study of blood T cell repertoires in COVID-19. TCRdb keeps only in-frame clones here, not all; method: immunoSEQ multiplex PCR. Seen here are 320,000 or so clones, roughly 88% observed once, and the top ten hold less than 6.5%. Sequencing used PBMCs or T cells enriched from blood (not recorded which). The receptors here all came from a man aged 30 to 45 who had recovered from COVID-19. Each CDR3 is given with its conserved first and last residue. D genes are given only for firm matches. Size is omitted from some rows. Given values are once, few, many or a class for expanded clones.

d_call: TRBD2
v_call: TRBV28
j_call: TRBJ2-5
cdr3_length: 13
clone_size: once
cdr3_nt: TGTGCCAGCAGTTTTGGGGGGGAAGAGACCCAGTACTTC
cdr3_aa: CASSFGGEETQYF

d_call: TRBD1
v_call: TRBV9
j_call: TRBJ2-2
cdr3_length: 15
clone_size: -
cdr3_nt: TGTGCCAGCAGCGCGAGACAGGGGGGTACCGGGGAGCTGTTTTTT
cdr3_aa: CASSARQGGTGELFF

d_call: TRBD1
v_call: TRBV5-1
j_call: TRBJ1-6
cdr3_length: 15
clone_size: -
cdr3_nt: TGCGCCAGCAGCTCAACAGGGGGTGGTAATTCACCCCTCCACTTT
cdr3_aa: CASSSTGGGNSPLHF

d_call: TRBD1
v_call: TRBV27
j_call: TRBJ1-5
cdr3_length: 15
clone_size: -
cdr3_nt: TGTGCCAGCAGTTCTACCGGACAGGGCTATCAGCCCCAGCATTTT
cdr3_aa: CASSSTGQGYQPQHF

d_call: -
v_call: TRBV28
j_call: TRBJ2-1
cdr3_length: 14
clone_size: -
cdr3_nt: TGTGCCAGCAGTTTGAACGGCGGATACAATGAGCAGTTCTTC
cdr3_aa: CASSLNGGYNEQFF

d_call: TRBD2
v_call: TRBV3-1/TRBV3-2
j_call: TRBJ2-1
cdr3_length: 17
clone_size: -
cdr3_nt: TGTGCCAGCAGTCACGGGACTAGCGGGGGAACCTACAATGAGCAGTTCTTC
cdr3_aa: CASSHGTSGGTYNEQFF

d_call: TRBD1
v_call: TRBV2
j_call: TRBJ2-2
cdr3_length: 16
clone_size: -
cdr3_nt: TGTGCCAGGGAGGACAGGGGAAAAACGAACACCGGGGAGCTGTTTTTT
cdr3_aa: CAREDRGKTNTGELFF

d_call: -
v_call: TRBV28
j_call: TRBJ1-1
cdr3_length: 13
clone_size: -
cdr3_nt: TGTGCCAGCAGGCAACCCGTGAGCACTGAAGCTTTCTTT
cdr3_aa: CASRQPVSTEAFF

d_call: -
v_call: TRBV9
j_call: TRBJ1-3
cdr3_length: 16
clone_size: -
cdr3_nt: TGTGCCAGCAGCGTAGAAGGGGGGGCGTACGGAAACACCATATATTTT
cdr3_aa: CASSVEGGAYGNTIYF

d_call: -
v_call: TRBV6-5
j_call: TRBJ1-2
cdr3_length: 14
clone_size: -
cdr3_nt: TGTGCCAGCAGCCCCCAAAAGGGCCCGGGGGGCTACACCTTC
cdr3_aa: CASSPQKGPGGYTF

d_call: TRBD2
v_call: TRBV4-1
j_call: TRBJ2-5
cdr3_length: 15
clone_size: -
cdr3_nt: TGCGCCAGCAGCCCGACTAGCGGGGGGCCGGAGACCCAGTACTTC
cdr3_aa: CASSPTSGGPETQYF

d_call: -
v_call: TRBV18
j_call: TRBJ1-6
cdr3_length: 16
clone_size: -
cdr3_nt: TGTGCCAGCTCACCGACAGTGGGTCCGGAAAATTCACCCCTCCACTTT
cdr3_aa: CASSPTVGPENSPLHF

d_call: -
v_call: TRBV5-6
j_call: TRBJ2-3
cdr3_length: 17
clone_size: -
cdr3_nt: TGTGCCAGCAGCTTGGCCTTGGGCGGGGGCCGCACAGATACGCAGTATTTT
cdr3_aa: CASSLALGGGRTDTQYF

d_call: TRBD1
v_call: TRBV5-8
j_call: TRBJ2-2
cdr3_length: 18
clone_size: -
cdr3_nt: TGTGCCAGCAGCAGCCGGGACAGGGGGTCCCTGAACACCGGGGAGCTGTTTTTT
cdr3_aa: CASSSRDRGSLNTGELFF

d_call: -
v_call: TRBV5-6
j_call: TRBJ2-3
cdr3_length: 15
clone_size: -
cdr3_nt: TGTGCCAGCAGCTTTCCTGCCGGGAACACAGATACGCAGTATTTT
cdr3_aa: CASSFPAGNTDTQYF

d_call: -
v_call: TRBV28
j_call: TRBJ1-1
cdr3_length: 13
clone_size: -
cdr3_nt: TGTGCCAGCAGCAGGGTGCCTCCCACTGAAGCTTTCTTT
cdr3_aa: CASSRVPPTEAFF

d_call: -
v_call: TRBV5-6
j_call: TRBJ1-2
cdr3_length: 16
clone_size: -
cdr3_nt: TGTGCCAGCAGCTTGCCCCGGGTAGGAGGTCACTATGGCTACACCTTC
cdr3_aa: CASSLPRVGGHYGYTF

d_call: -
v_call: TRBV9
j_call: TRBJ2-7
cdr3_length: 15
clone_size: -
cdr3_nt: TGTGCCAGCTCCTCCTTTGGACTTCCCTCCTACGAGCAGTACTTC
cdr3_aa: CASSSFGLPSYEQYF

d_call: TRBD1
v_call: TRBV18
j_call: TRBJ1-5
cdr3_length: 14
clone_size: -
cdr3_nt: TGTGCCAGCTCACGGACAGGGGACAATCAGCCCCAGCATTTT
cdr3_aa: CASSRTGDNQPQHF

d_call: TRBD1
v_call: TRBV5-6
j_call: TRBJ1-1
cdr3_length: 14
clone_size: -
cdr3_nt: TGTGCCAGCAGCTTGAACAGGGGGCTGGCTGAAGCTTTCTTT
cdr3_aa: CASSLNRGLAEAFF

d_call: -
v_call: TRBV2
j_call: TRBJ2-1
cdr3_length: 14
clone_size: -
cdr3_nt: TGTGCCAGCAGTCCGGGGAGCTCCTACAATGAGCAGTTCTTC
cdr3_aa: CASSPGSSYNEQFF

d_call: -
v_call: TRBV10-3
j_call: TRBJ1-3
cdr3_length: 14
clone_size: -
cdr3_nt: TGTGCCATCAGTAGACAGGACCAGGGGAACACCATATATTTT
cdr3_aa: CAISRQDQGNTIYF

d_call: -
v_call: TRBV18
j_call: TRBJ2-7
cdr3_length: 14
clone_size: -
cdr3_nt: TGTGCCAGCTCACCACCGGTCCAGGCGAACGAGCAGTACTTC
cdr3_aa: CASSPPVQANEQYF

d_call: TRBD1
v_call: TRBV6-5
j_call: TRBJ2-3
cdr3_length: 14
clone_size: -
cdr3_nt: TGTGCCAGCAGTTGGACAGGGGTGTCAGATACGCAGTATTTT
cdr3_aa: CASSWTGVSDTQYF

d_call: -
v_call: TRBV27
j_call: TRBJ1-2
cdr3_length: 10
clone_size: once
cdr3_nt: TGTGCCAGCGGCAGGGAAGGCTACACCTTC
cdr3_aa: CASGREGYTF

d_call: -
v_call: TRBV4-1
j_call: TRBJ2-7
cdr3_length: 14
clone_size: once
cdr3_nt: TGCGCCAGCAGCCACAAGACGGGGTTCTACGAGCAGTACTTC
cdr3_aa: CASSHKTGFYEQYF

d_call: -
v_call: TRBV3-1/TRBV3-2
j_call: TRBJ1-3
cdr3_length: 15
clone_size: -
cdr3_nt: TGTGCCAGCAGCCAATTCCCCAGGGATGGAAACACCATATATTTT
cdr3_aa: CASSQFPRDGNTIYF

d_call: -
v_call: TRBV11-2
j_call: TRBJ2-2
cdr3_length: 15
clone_size: -
cdr3_nt: TGTGCCAGCAGCTTGGCAGGGTCGGTCACCGGGGAGCTGTTTTTT
cdr3_aa: CASSLAGSVTGELFF

d_call: -
v_call: TRBV5-4
j_call: TRBJ1-3
cdr3_length: 16
clone_size: -
cdr3_nt: TGTGCCAGCAGCTTGGAAGCAGGTGGCTCTGGAAACACCATATATTTT
cdr3_aa: CASSLEAGGSGNTIYF

d_call: TRBD1
v_call: TRBV18
j_call: TRBJ2-6
cdr3_length: 22
clone_size: -
cdr3_nt: TGTGCCAGCTCACCACTCGGGACAGCAACACAAGGGTCTATCTCTGGGGCCAACGTCCTGACTTTC
cdr3_aa: CASSPLGTATQGSISGANVLTF

d_call: -
v_call: TRBV30
j_call: TRBJ1-5
cdr3_length: 15
clone_size: few
cdr3_nt: TGTGCCTGGAGTCCTTACGGCAGGGACAATCAGCCCCAGCATTTT
cdr3_aa: CAWSPYGRDNQPQHF

d_call: -
v_call: TRBV5-4
j_call: TRBJ2-7
cdr3_length: 15
clone_size: -
cdr3_nt: TGTGCCAGCAGCTCCAGACAGGGAGGTTCCTACGAGCAGTACTTC
cdr3_aa: CASSSRQGGSYEQYF

d_call: TRBD1
v_call: TRBV19
j_call: TRBJ2-2
cdr3_length: 15
clone_size: -
cdr3_nt: TGTGCCAGTAGTCTACGGGACAGCAAAACCGGGGAGCTGTTTTTT
cdr3_aa: CASSLRDSKTGELFF

d_call: -
v_call: TRBV30
j_call: TRBJ1-1
cdr3_length: 12
clone_size: -
cdr3_nt: TGTGCCTGGAGTATAGAGAACACTGAAGCTTTCTTT
cdr3_aa: CAWSIENTEAFF

d_call: -
v_call: TRBV7-9
j_call: TRBJ2-4
cdr3_length: 15
clone_size: -
cdr3_nt: TGTGCCAGCAGCTTAAGACAGTTCGGAGTCAACATTCAGTACTTC
cdr3_aa: CASSLRQFGVNIQYF

d_call: TRBD2
v_call: TRBV7-2
j_call: TRBJ2-7
cdr3_length: 14
clone_size: -
cdr3_nt: TGTGCCAGCAGCTTAGGTTTCCGTCGGGGGGTGCAGTACTTC
cdr3_aa: CASSLGFRRGVQYF

d_call: -
v_call: TRBV28
j_call: TRBJ1-1
cdr3_length: 13
clone_size: -
cdr3_nt: TGTGCCAGCAGTCAGCCTCTCAGGGGTGAAGCTTTCTTT
cdr3_aa: CASSQPLRGEAFF

d_call: -
v_call: TRBV7-2
j_call: TRBJ1-2
cdr3_length: 14
clone_size: few
cdr3_nt: TGTGCCAGCAGCCCATCGGACCAAAGGAGGGGCTACACCTTC
cdr3_aa: CASSPSDQRRGYTF

d_call: TRBD1
v_call: TRBV29-1
j_call: TRBJ1-6
cdr3_length: 12
clone_size: -
cdr3_nt: TGCAGCGTCGGGACAGGGAACTCACCCCTCCACTTT
cdr3_aa: CSVGTGNSPLHF

d_call: TRBD1
v_call: TRBV28
j_call: TRBJ1-5
cdr3_length: 16
clone_size: -
cdr3_nt: TGTGCCAGCAGTCCTCGGGACAGGGTAGGCAATCAGCCCCAGCATTTT
cdr3_aa: CASSPRDRVGNQPQHF

d_call: TRBD1
v_call: TRBV7-9
j_call: TRBJ2-1
cdr3_length: 18
clone_size: -
cdr3_nt: TGTGCCAGCAGCTTAGGGTTACGGGACAGGGGGAAGGGCAATGAGCAGTTCTTC
cdr3_aa: CASSLGLRDRGKGNEQFF

d_call: -
v_call: TRBV6-5
j_call: TRBJ1-2
cdr3_length: 13
clone_size: -
cdr3_nt: TGTGCCAGCAGGGGGGAGGGAATGGGAGGCTACACCTTC
cdr3_aa: CASRGEGMGGYTF

d_call: -
v_call: TRBV5-1
j_call: TRBJ2-5
cdr3_length: 14
clone_size: -
cdr3_nt: TGCGCCAGCAGCTTGGCCTTGGGGAGAGAGACCCAGTACTTC
cdr3_aa: CASSLALGRETQYF

d_call: -
v_call: TRBV19
j_call: TRBJ1-5
cdr3_length: 14
clone_size: -
cdr3_nt: TGTGCCAGTAGTACTGACAGGACCAATCAGCCCCAGCATTTT
cdr3_aa: CASSTDRTNQPQHF

d_call: -
v_call: TRBV2
j_call: TRBJ2-7
cdr3_length: 15
clone_size: -
cdr3_nt: TGTGCCAGCAGTGACGGGACACCGACCGCCTACGAGCAGTACTTC
cdr3_aa: CASSDGTPTAYEQYF